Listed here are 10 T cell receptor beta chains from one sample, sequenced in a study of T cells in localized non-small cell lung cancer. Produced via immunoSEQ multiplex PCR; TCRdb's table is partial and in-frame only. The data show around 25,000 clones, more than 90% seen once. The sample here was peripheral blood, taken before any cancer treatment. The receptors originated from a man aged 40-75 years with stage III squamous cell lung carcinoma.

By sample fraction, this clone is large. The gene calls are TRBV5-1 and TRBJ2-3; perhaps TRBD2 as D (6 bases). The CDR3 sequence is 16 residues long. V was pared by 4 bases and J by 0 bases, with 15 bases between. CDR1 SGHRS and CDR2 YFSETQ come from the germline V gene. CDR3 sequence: CASSRLALTSTDTQYF. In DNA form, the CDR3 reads TGCGCCAGCAGCCGCCTAGCGCTGACTAGCACAGATACGCAGTATTTT. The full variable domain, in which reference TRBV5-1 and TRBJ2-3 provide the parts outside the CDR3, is KAGVTQTPRYLIKTRGQQVTLSCSPISGHRSVSWYQQTPGQGLQFLFEYFSETQRNKGNFPGRFSGRQFSNSRSEMNVSTLELGDSALYLCASSRLALTSTDTQYFGPGTRLTVL.

The CDR3 region has the DNA TGTGCCAGCAGCCCTGCTAAAAGCAATCAGCCCCAGCATTTT. Protein sequence: CASSPAKSNQPQHF. The chain recombines TRBV7-2 with TRBJ1-5; D is uncertain. The length of the CDR3 is 14 residues. With 5 bases removed from V and 1 base from J, the gap between germline ends came to 9 bases. The germline V gene encodes CDR1 SGHTA and CDR2 FQGNSA.

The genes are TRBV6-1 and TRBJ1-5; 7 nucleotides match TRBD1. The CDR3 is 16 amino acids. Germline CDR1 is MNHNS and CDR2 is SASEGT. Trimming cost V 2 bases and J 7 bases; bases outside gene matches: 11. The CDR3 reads CASSEFGPGGRQPQHF. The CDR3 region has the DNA TGTGCCAGCAGTGAATTTGGGCCAGGGGGACGGCAGCCCCAGCATTTT.

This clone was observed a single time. Here the CDR3 DNA reads TGTGCCAGCAGCCCAGGTCCCGATAGCAATCAGCCCCAGCATTTT. Protein sequence: CASSPGPDSNQPQHF. This chain uses TRBV9 with TRBJ1-5, with no clear D. Germline V gene data show CDR1 as SGDLS and CDR2 as YYNGEE. The V end was cut by 4 bases, the J end by 0 bases, with 11 bases between. This CDR3 has 15 residues.

The CDR3 DNA follows: TGTGCCAGCAGCCTTGGGACAGGGTATGGCTACACCTTC. Residues: CASSLGTGYGYTF. This chain links TRBV7-9 with TRBJ1-2; 9 nucleotides match TRBD1. The CDR3 covers 13 residues. Germline V gene data show CDR1 as SEHNR and CDR2 as FQNEAQ (reference sequence). V shed 5 bases and J 5 bases; nucleotides not matched to a gene: 3.

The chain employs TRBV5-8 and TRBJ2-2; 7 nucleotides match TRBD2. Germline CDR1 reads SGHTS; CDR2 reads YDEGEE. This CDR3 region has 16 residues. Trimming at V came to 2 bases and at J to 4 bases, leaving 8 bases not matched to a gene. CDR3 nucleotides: TGTGCCAGCAGCTTCCGACTAGCCCGAAGCACCGGGGAGCTGTTTTTT. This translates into CASSFRLARSTGELFF.

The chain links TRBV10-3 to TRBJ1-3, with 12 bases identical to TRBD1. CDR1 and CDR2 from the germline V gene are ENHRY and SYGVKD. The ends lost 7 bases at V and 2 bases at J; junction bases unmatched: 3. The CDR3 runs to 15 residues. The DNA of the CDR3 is TGTGCCATCATGGGACAGGGGGCGCCTGGAAACACCATATATTTT. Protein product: CAIMGQGAPGNTIYF.

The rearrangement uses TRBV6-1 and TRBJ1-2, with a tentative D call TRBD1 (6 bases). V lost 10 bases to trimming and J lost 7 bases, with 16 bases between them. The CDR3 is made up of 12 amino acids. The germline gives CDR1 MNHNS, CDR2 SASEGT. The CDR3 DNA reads TGTGCCATCCTAAGGGGGATCCTTGGCTACACCTTC. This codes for CAILRGILGYTF.

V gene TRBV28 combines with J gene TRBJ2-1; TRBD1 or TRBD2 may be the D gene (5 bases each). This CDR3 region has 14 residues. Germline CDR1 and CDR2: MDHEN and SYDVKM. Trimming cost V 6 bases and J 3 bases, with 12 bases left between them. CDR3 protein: CASRPLGDYNEQFF. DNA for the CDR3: TGTGCCAGCAGGCCACTAGGGGACTACAATGAGCAGTTCTTC.

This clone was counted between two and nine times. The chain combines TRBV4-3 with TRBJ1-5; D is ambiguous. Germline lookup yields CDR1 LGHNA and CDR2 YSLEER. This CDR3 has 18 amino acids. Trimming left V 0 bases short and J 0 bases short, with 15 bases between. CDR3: CASSQDPQVGSSNQPQHF. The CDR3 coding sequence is TGCGCCAGCAGCCAAGACCCCCAAGTAGGCAGTAGCAATCAGCCCCAGCATTTT.